The 26 T cell receptor beta chains reported below all come from one sample, sequenced in a study of T cell changes during pregnancy in multiple sclerosis. Here immunoSEQ multiplex PCR was the method, and the copy in TCRdb shows in-frame clones only, minus some. This table holds approximately 130,000 clones, about 95% found once. Source: peripheral blood, taken after pregnancy. These receptors were collected from a female donor with multiple sclerosis, enrolled in a pregnancy study.

This chain links TRBV7-2 with TRBJ1-5, with D unresolved. Trimming removed 5 bases at V and 6 bases at J, with 11 bases between. Germline CDR1 and CDR2: SGHTA and FQGNSA. The CDR3 extends over 13 amino acids. The CDR3: CASSGDLPQPQHF. For the CDR3, the DNA is TGTGCCAGCAGCGGAGATCTTCCTCAGCCCCAGCATTTT.

The chain is built from TRBV9 and TRBJ2-5; 7 nucleotides align to TRBD2. Per germline, CDR1 SGDLS and CDR2 YYNGEE. The CDR3 extends over 14 amino acids. The ends lost 0 bases at V and 10 bases at J; junction bases unmatched: 9. DNA of the CDR3: TGTGCCAGCAGCGTAGCCCCTGCGGGAGAAGGCCAGTACTTC. Its protein product is CASSVAPAGEGQYF.

This chain uses TRBV4-2 with TRBJ1-4; 9 bases fit TRBD1. V shed 1 base, J shed 8 bases, and the junction held 8 bases outside the gene matches. This CDR3 has 16 amino acids. Germline V CDR1 and CDR2: LGHNA, YNFKEQ. In DNA form, the CDR3 reads TGTGCCAGCAGCCAAGGAGGGGCGGACAGGGGCGAAAAACTGTTTTTT. It codes for CASSQGGADRGEKLFF.

The DNA of the CDR3 is TGTGCCAGCAGGGTTTCCCGGGTCCGCTACGAGCAGTACTTC. Translation gives CASRVSRVRYEQYF. The chain recombines TRBV2 with TRBJ2-7, with D unresolved. The CDR3 spans 14 residues. CDR1 is SNHLY, CDR2 FYNNEI, per germline. Trimming cost V 6 bases and J 3 bases, with 15 bases left between them.

A single count supports this clone. The V and J genes are TRBV7-9 and TRBJ1-4; 7 bases line up with TRBD1. Germline loops: CDR1 SEHNR, CDR2 FQNEAQ (reference sequence). The V gene end was trimmed by 1 base and the J gene end by 0 bases; junction bases not matched to a gene: 5. This CDR3 has 17 residues. The chain's CDR3 is CASSLGTGDATNEKLFF. The DNA for the CDR3 is TGTGCCAGCAGCTTAGGGACAGGCGATGCAACTAATGAAAAACTGTTTTTT.

Here the CDR3 reads CASSLAQGTNTEAFF. The CDR3 DNA reads TGTGCCAGCAGCTTAGCACAGGGAACGAACACTGAAGCTTTCTTT. This chain joins TRBV7-2 and TRBJ1-1, with D perhaps matching TRBD1 (6 bases). Per germline, CDR1 SGHTA and CDR2 FQGNSA. Trimming pared 0 bases from V and 1 base from J, leaving 9 bases between. This CDR3 has 15 residues. Together with reference TRBV7-2 and TRBJ1-1, the CDR3 gives the full variable domain: GAGVSQSPSNKVTEKGKDVELRCDPISGHTALYWYRQSLGQGLEFLIYFQGNSAPDKSGLPSDRFSAERTGGSVSTLTIQRTQQEDSAVYLCASSLAQGTNTEAFFGQGTRLTVV.

This sequence joins TRBV9 and TRBJ2-1; 9 positions agree with TRBD1. The germline CDR1 and CDR2 sequences are SGDLS and YYNGEE. The CDR3 is 17 amino acids. The V segment lost 0 bases and the J segment 3 bases; nucleotides outside the gene matches: 7. The CDR3 DNA follows: TGTGCCAGCAGCGTAGATCCTACAGGGGGCATCTACAATGAGCAGTTCTTC. This translates into CASSVDPTGGIYNEQFF.

The CDR3 region has the DNA TGTGCCAGCTCAACGAAGGGGTGGACTGAAGCTTTCTTT. It yields the protein CASSTKGWTEAFF. The chain couples TRBV18 to TRBJ1-1; tentative D call: TRBD1 (5 bases). Per the germline V gene, CDR1 is KGHSH and CDR2 is LQKENI. This CDR3 region has 13 residues. V gave up 5 bases and J gave up 5 bases, with 12 bases separating them.

The CDR3 bases are TGTGCCAGCAGTGAAACCCCCCCCTTGGGCGCCGGGGAGCTGTTTTTT. It codes for CASSETPPLGAGELFF. The V gene is TRBV6-1, the J gene TRBJ2-2; D is uncertain. V lost 2 bases and J 6 bases, leaving 16 bases between the germline ends. The CDR3 length is 16 residues. CDR1 and CDR2 from the germline V gene are MNHNS and SASEGT.

The chain links TRBV7-8 to TRBJ2-7, with TRBD2 matching 8 bases. CDR3 length equals 15 residues. Germline V gene data show CDR1 as SGHVS and CDR2 as FQNEAQ. J lost 0 bases, V lost 1 base, and 2 bases had no gene match. CDR3 sequence: CASSLELAGSYEQYF. DNA of the CDR3: TGTGCCAGCAGCTTAGAGCTAGCGGGCTCCTACGAGCAGTACTTC.

The CDR3 protein is CASSRTIYEQYF. CDR3 bases: TGTGCCAGCAGTAGGACTATCTACGAGCAGTACTTC. The chain is built from TRBV6-1 and TRBJ2-7, with D possibly matching TRBD2 (6 bases). From germline, CDR1 is MNHNS and CDR2 SASEGT. V dropped 5 bases and J dropped 3 bases, with 8 bases sitting between them. The CDR3 runs 12 residues.

This sequence joins TRBV28 and TRBJ1-1; no firm D call. CDR3 size: 12 residues. From germline, CDR1 is MDHEN and CDR2 SYDVKM. Deletions cut 4 bases from V and 4 bases from J, with 7 bases between. CDR3 loop: CASSYTVTEAFF. CDR3 sequence (DNA): TGTGCCAGCAGTTACACCGTCACTGAAGCTTTCTTT.

This chain joins TRBV28 and TRBJ2-7; the D gene is possibly TRBD2 (5 bases). The CDR3 runs 14 residues. V was pared by 8 bases and J by 2 bases, with 16 bases between. Germline-derived CDR1 and CDR2 are MDHEN and SYDVKM. For the CDR3, the DNA is TGTGCCAGCCAGGCGGGCGGACCTCCCTACGAGCAGTACTTC. It yields the protein CASQAGGPPYEQYF.

V is TRBV2 and J is TRBJ2-7; 8 nucleotides line up with TRBD1. The CDR3 consists of 13 residues. With 7 bases clipped from V and 4 bases from J, the junction kept 6 bases outside the gene matches. Germline V gene data show CDR1 as SNHLY and CDR2 as FYNNEI. CDR3 amino acids: CASIAGGRYEQYF. In DNA form, the CDR3 reads TGTGCCAGCATAGCAGGGGGCAGGTACGAGCAGTACTTC.

This chain connects TRBV5-1 to TRBJ2-5; the match to TRBD2 covers 8 bases. The J segment lost 5 bases and the V segment lost 7 bases, leaving 7 bases of the junction unmatched. The CDR3 sequence is 13 residues long. Germline V gene data show CDR1 as SGHRS and CDR2 as YFSETQ. The CDR3 loop reads CASGSGSGETQYF. DNA for the CDR3: TGCGCCAGCGGCAGCGGGAGTGGTGAGACCCAGTACTTC.

The chain has TRBV30 and TRBJ2-1; 12 positions match TRBD2. CDR1 is GTSNPN, CDR2 SVGIG, per germline (reference sequence). The CDR3 length is 15 residues. With V trimmed by 0 bases and J by 6 bases, 3 bases remained unmatched. CDR3 in DNA: TGTGCCTGGAGTGTACGGACTAGCGGGGTCAATGAGCAGTTCTTC. Protein product: CAWSVRTSGVNEQFF. The entire variable domain, with the rest obtained from reference TRBV30 and TRBJ2-1, is as follows: SQTIHQWPATLVQPVGSPLSLECTVEGTSNPNLYWYRQAAGRGLQLLFYSVGIGQISSEVPQNLSASRPQDRQFILSSKKLLLSDSGFYLCAWSVRTSGVNEQFFGPGTRLTVL.

The chain joins TRBV19 to TRBJ1-4, with TRBD1 matching 8 bases. The CDR3 runs 14 residues. V gave up 3 bases and J gave up 7 bases; unmatched junction bases: 4. Germline V lookup: CDR1 LNHDA, CDR2 SQIVND (reference sequence). The CDR3 DNA is TGTGCCAGTAGTATTCAGGGGGCGAGTGAAAAACTGTTTTTT. Translation gives CASSIQGASEKLFF.

J is TRBJ1-3 and V is TRBV29-1; D possibly corresponds to TRBD1 (5 bases). Germline values: CDR1 SQVTM, CDR2 ANQGSEA. CDR3 size: 11 residues. Trimming shortened V by 3 bases and J by 7 bases, and 7 bases separated the two germline ends. The CDR3 bases are TGCAGCGTTGACAAGGGGAACACCATATATTTT. As protein: CSVDKGNTIYF.

The V call is TRBV5-6, the J call TRBJ2-5, with D unclear. The germline V gene has CDR1 SGHDT and CDR2 YYEEEE. V lost 0 bases and J lost 4, with 7 bases in between. CDR3 length: 13 amino acids. The chain's CDR3 is CASSLASGETQYF. The CDR3 DNA sequence: TGTGCCAGCAGCTTGGCGTCCGGAGAGACCCAGTACTTC.

This sequence joins TRBV30 and TRBJ2-5, with 8 bases matching TRBD2. The CDR3 is 14 amino acids. CDR1 and CDR2 from the germline V gene are GTSNPN and SVGIG (reference sequence). Trimming cost V 3 bases and J 4 bases; bases outside gene matches: 7. The CDR3 DNA reads as TGTGCCTGGAGCTCCCTGGCGGGGGGAGAGACCCAGTACTTC. It specifies CAWSSLAGGETQYF.

In this sample, this clone turned up once. The gene calls are TRBV7-3 and TRBJ2-1, with TRBD1 identical over 10 bases. The CDR3 runs to 17 residues. CDR1 is SGHTA and CDR2 is FQGTGA in the germline V gene. After removal of 4 bases from V and 2 bases from J, the junction contained 8 bases not matched to a gene. As DNA, the CDR3 is TGTGCCAGCAGCTACCACCCGACAGGGGGCACCTACAATGAGCAGTTCTTC. It codes for CASSYHPTGGTYNEQFF.

The chain is built from TRBV7-8 and TRBJ1-5, with 9 bases fitting TRBD1. The V gene end was trimmed by 8 bases and the J gene end by 7 bases; junction bases not matched to a gene: 9. Germline V lookup: CDR1 SGHVS, CDR2 FQNEAQ. The CDR3 totals 14 residues. CDR3 DNA: TGTGCCAGCCAATTTGGGACAGGGTTACAGCCCCAGCATTTT. It yields the protein CASQFGTGLQPQHF.

The chain joins TRBV6-6 to TRBJ2-1; 7 bases are shared with TRBD2. The germline V gene has CDR1 MNHNY and CDR2 SVGAGI (reference sequence). This CDR3 is 16 amino acids long. V dropped 0 bases and J dropped 5; count of bases not matched to a gene: 7. CDR3 coding DNA: TGTGCCAGCAGTTACTCGAATAGTCTAGCGGACAATGAGCAGTTCTTC. Its translation is CASSYSNSLADNEQFF.

The V gene is TRBV30, the J gene TRBJ1-1, with a possible D match to TRBD1 (6 bases). The V end lost 8 bases, the J end lost 4 bases, and 11 bases lay between the germline ends. Germline-derived CDR1 and CDR2 are GTSNPN and SVGIG (reference sequence). There are 11 residues in the CDR3. The CDR3 DNA reads TGTGCCGGACTAGGGGGCACTGAAGCTTTCTTT. It yields the protein CAGLGGTEAFF.

DNA for the CDR3: TGTGCCAGCAGCGGACGGGGATACCTATACGAGCAGTACTTC. Translating gives CASSGRGYLYEQYF. The chain recombines TRBV11-2 with TRBJ2-7; perhaps TRBD2 as D (5 bases). The CDR3 runs 14 residues. Germline loops: CDR1 SGHAT, CDR2 FQNNGV. Trimming removed 5 bases at V and 4 bases at J, with 15 bases between.

The chain joins TRBV7-2 to TRBJ2-7, with a possible D match to TRBD2 (5 bases). This CDR3 has 14 residues. V was shortened by 1 base and J by 2 bases, with 9 bases between the two germline ends. Germline values: CDR1 SGHTA, CDR2 FQGNSA. CDR3 DNA sequence: TGTGCCAGCAGCTTAGGAACTAGTGCCTACGAGCAGTACTTC. Protein: CASSLGTSAYEQYF.